One TCR beta chain is described in this entry. Its antigen is currently unknown. Mouse gene names apply. The read gets to within 1 residue of the CDR3 end, and the germline J gene fills in the rest. The sample is drawn from a study of tissue T cells after allogeneic stem cell transplantation. V shed 7 bases, J shed 3 bases, and the junction held 5 bases outside the gene matches. This CDR3 region has 14 residues. Germline loops: CDR1 NSHNY, CDR2 SYGAGN. Sequencing of TCRbeta CDR3 at survey depth gave sequences and template counts. This table comes from immunoSEQ multiplex PCR, and its TCRdb copy is limited to in-frame clones, with some not included. The sample lists roughly 9,700 clones; approximately 45% were seen once. Study-level results: Shared clones across patients were few; motif clustering revealed tissue-specific shared signatures. This small cohort was clinically heterogeneous, and sampling depth was a limitation.

The time point denotes: mouse harvest day 7 after allogeneic transplant. Mouse grafts combined 10^7 T-cell-depleted bone marrow cells with 10^6 splenic CD5+ T cells. B6 (H2b) cells into BALB/c (H2d) mice; tissues taken at day 7 or 14. The TCR originated in a female BALB/c mouse given C57BL/6 T cells with graft-versus-host disease after an allogeneic hematopoietic cell transplant. The V and J genes are TRBV13-1 and TRBJ2-5; 10 bases match TRBD2. Sequencing was performed on gut tissue. The CDR3 reads CASGGDWGQDTQYF. CDR3 DNA (partial): TGTGCCAGCGGTGGGGACTGGGGACAAGACACCCAGTAC.